These 29 T cell receptor beta chains were sequenced from one sample in a study of blood T cell repertoires in COVID-19. Profiled with immunoSEQ multiplex PCR; TCRdb holds only in-frame clones, not every one. The top ten hold over 6% of the sample, which has some 300,000 clones, about 91% seen once. The sequenced sample consisted of peripheral blood. The receptors originated from a woman in her thirties who had recovered from COVID-19.

The rearrangement uses TRBV7-6 and TRBJ1-2, with 7 bases fitting TRBD1. With 1 base clipped from V and 0 bases from J, the junction kept 8 bases outside the gene matches. The CDR3 has 17 amino acids. CDR1 and CDR2 from the germline V gene are SGHVS and FNYEAQ. The CDR3 DNA reads TGTGCCAGCAGCTTAGATCAGGGGGTTGCCTCTAACTATGGCTACACCTTC. Its protein is CASSLDQGVASNYGYTF.

CDR3 in amino acids: CAISESAGLGYEQYF. CDR3 nucleotide sequence: TGTGCCATCAGTGAGTCGGCAGGGTTGGGTTACGAGCAGTACTTC. The J gene is TRBJ2-7, the V gene TRBV10-3; maybe TRBD1 (5 bases). The V gene lost 0 bases and the J gene lost 4 bases, with 13 bases spanning the gap. Germline V gene sequence: CDR1 ENHRY, CDR2 SYGVKD. CDR3 size: 15 residues.

The chain recombines TRBV2 with TRBJ2-6, with D unresolved. The CDR3 spans 14 residues. Looked up from germline, CDR1 is SNHLY and CDR2 is FYNNEI. Trimming took off 6 bases at V and 0 bases at J, with 6 bases between the two ends. The CDR3 region has the DNA TGTGCCAGCAGAGAGGTCTCTGGGGCCAACGTCCTGACTTTC. It specifies CASREVSGANVLTF.

This clone was observed a single time. The V and J genes are TRBV11-2 and TRBJ2-7; TRBD2 agrees at 7 bases. CDR3 length: 15 residues. V was clipped by 4 bases and J by 4 bases; unmatched bases: 10. Germline values: CDR1 SGHAT, CDR2 FQNNGV. Here the CDR3 DNA reads TGTGCCAGCAGCTCCGGGGGGTTTGGGGTTTACGAGCAGTACTTC. It is translated as CASSSGGFGVYEQYF.

CDR3 sequence reads: CASSYRDRGDYGYTF. The CDR3 DNA follows: TGTGCCAGCAGCTATAGGGACAGGGGCGACTATGGCTACACCTTC. V and J are TRBV5-4 and TRBJ1-2; 10 bases map to TRBD1. Germline CDR1 and CDR2: SGHNT and YYREEE (reference sequence). V shed 3 bases and J 3 bases; nucleotides not matched to a gene: 5. This CDR3 region has 15 residues.

This chain uses TRBV9 with TRBJ1-4; D is undetermined. Germline lookup yields CDR1 SGDLS and CDR2 YYNGEE. This CDR3 comprises 14 residues. Trimming stripped 0 bases from V and 5 bases from J, with 8 bases between. The CDR3 nucleotides read TGTGCCAGCAGCGTAGCGGGGATGAATGAAAAACTGTTTTTT. It codes for CASSVAGMNEKLFF.

This clone showed up just a few times. The gene calls are TRBV28 and TRBJ2-7; 8 bases match TRBD1. Germline-derived CDR1 and CDR2 are MDHEN and SYDVKM. The ends lost 5 bases at V and 3 bases at J; junction bases unmatched: 6. The CDR3 loop spans 14 amino acids. In DNA, the CDR3 is TGTGCCAGCAGTGAGGACAGGGCCCTCTACGAGCAGTACTTC. Protein: CASSEDRALYEQYF.

This rearrangement joins TRBV6-2 or TRBV6-3 to TRBJ2-1; D is perhaps TRBD1 (5 bases). Germline V gives CDR1 MNHEY, CDR2 SVGEGT. This CDR3 region has 16 residues. V was shortened by 1 base and J by 6 bases, with 16 bases between the two germline ends. CDR3 DNA: TGTGCCAGCAGTTACTTGGGGCAGGGAATTCTCAATGAGCAGTTCTTC. It is translated as CASSYLGQGILNEQFF.

V and J are TRBV5-4 and TRBJ1-2; TRBD1 is a possible D gene (5 bases). Trimming stripped 5 bases from V and 0 bases from J, with 17 bases between. The CDR3 contains 16 residues. The V gene's germline CDR1 is SGHNT and CDR2 YYREEE (reference sequence). CDR3 in amino acids: CASRGQVQDPNYGYTF. CDR3 coding DNA: TGTGCCAGCAGAGGGCAAGTACAGGACCCTAACTATGGCTACACCTTC. The complete variable domain, with remaining parts taken from reference TRBV5-4 and TRBJ1-2, reads ETGVTQSPTHLIKTRGQQVTLRCSSQSGHNTVSWYQQALGQGPQFIFQYYREEENGRGNFPPRFSGLQFPNYSSELNVNALELDDSALYLCASRGQVQDPNYGYTFGSGTRLTVV.

J is TRBJ2-5 and V is TRBV19; maybe TRBD2 (6 bases). CDR1 and CDR2 (germline): LNHDA, SQIVND (reference sequence). Trimming left V 6 bases short and J 5 bases short, with 22 bases between. The CDR3 totals 16 residues. The CDR3 DNA reads as TGTGCCAGTAGCTTTGTCGGAGCGGGCGGCCCGGAGACCCAGTACTTC. Amino acid sequence: CASSFVGAGGPETQYF.

This clone has ten or more counts. The CDR3 nucleotides are TGTGCCAGCAGAACAGGAAACCGGCTTGGGTACGAGCAGTACTTC. Amino acid sequence: CASRTGNRLGYEQYF. This rearrangement joins TRBV6-6 to TRBJ2-7; the D gene is possibly TRBD1 (5 bases). The V end was cut by 6 bases, the J end by 4 bases, with 19 bases between. CDR1 and CDR2 from the germline V gene are MNHNY and SVGAGI (reference sequence). The CDR3 sequence is 15 residues long.

The chain combines TRBV7-2 with TRBJ2-5; tentative D call: TRBD2 (6 bases). Germline V CDR1 and CDR2: SGHTA, FQGNSA. The CDR3 runs 15 residues. V dropped 4 bases and J dropped 5 bases, with 17 bases sitting between them. The CDR3 region has the DNA TGTGCCAGCAGCTCGTGGGCGGGATCGGGGGAGACCCAGTACTTC. Its translation is CASSSWAGSGETQYF.

The chain joins TRBV18 to TRBJ2-5; D possibly corresponds to TRBD1 (5 bases). The germline V gene has CDR1 KGHSH and CDR2 LQKENI. Trimming shortened V by 1 base and J by 0 bases, and 15 bases separated the two germline ends. The CDR3 spans 17 residues. CDR3 residues: CASSPQAVRVYQETQYF. The CDR3 nucleotides are TGTGCCAGCTCACCACAGGCTGTCAGGGTCTACCAAGAGACCCAGTACTTC.

The chain couples TRBV11-2 to TRBJ1-1; D not resolved. The CDR3 spans 14 residues. CDR1 is SGHAT and CDR2 is FQNNGV in the germline V gene. Deletions cut 3 bases from V and 4 bases from J, with 12 bases between. This chain's CDR3 is CASSLEREITEAFF. The CDR3 DNA sequence: TGTGCCAGCAGCTTGGAAAGGGAGATCACTGAAGCTTTCTTT.

CDR3 DNA: TGCGCCAGCAGCTTGGGGAATCGACAGAACACTGAAGCTTTCTTT. Translation gives CASSLGNRQNTEAFF. The genes are TRBV5-1 and TRBJ1-1; no firm D call. Germline V CDR1 and CDR2: SGHRS, YFSETQ. The CDR3 extends over 15 amino acids. Deletions cut 0 bases from V and 1 base from J, with 10 bases between.

This sequence joins TRBV6-2 or TRBV6-3 and TRBJ2-1; maybe TRBD2 (6 bases). The V end was cut by 5 bases, the J end by 9 bases, with 8 bases between. Germline values: CDR1 MNHEY, CDR2 SVGEGT. CDR3 length: 11 residues. This chain's CDR3 is CASSRGTEQFF. In nucleotides, the CDR3 is TGTGCCAGCAGTCGGGGGACTGAGCAGTTCTTC.

V gene TRBV11-1 combines with J gene TRBJ2-5, with a possible D match to TRBD2 (7 bases). The germline V and J ends were trimmed by 2 bases and 5 bases, with 12 bases remaining between them. This CDR3 is 14 amino acids long. The germline gives CDR1 SGHAT, CDR2 FQDESV (reference sequence). This chain's CDR3 is CASSLRGGWETQYF. The CDR3 DNA sequence: TGTGCCAGCAGCTTAAGGGGGGGATGGGAGACCCAGTACTTC.

V usage is TRBV7-9 and J usage is TRBJ2-7; TRBD1 might be the D (5 bases). The CDR3 contains 15 residues. The ends were cut back, 0 bases at V and 2 bases at J, with 11 bases in the middle. The germline CDR1 and CDR2 sequences are SEHNR and FQNEAQ (reference sequence). This chain's CDR3 is CASSLAGHRTYEQYF. CDR3 sequence (DNA): TGTGCCAGCAGCTTAGCGGGGCACAGGACCTACGAGCAGTACTTC.

The chain uses TRBV7-9 and TRBJ2-5; the D is unclear. Between the trimmed V and J ends, which lost 5 bases and 4 bases, there was a span of 11 bases. CDR1 and CDR2 from the germline V gene are SEHNR and FQNEAQ (reference sequence). This CDR3 has 13 residues. The CDR3 is CASSPPSGETQYF. DNA of the CDR3: TGTGCCAGCAGCCCCCCGTCCGGAGAGACCCAGTACTTC.

The chain is built from TRBV29-1 and TRBJ2-1; D perhaps matches TRBD2 (6 bases). The CDR3 totals 13 residues. Germline V lookup: CDR1 SQVTM, CDR2 ANQGSEA. Trimming pared 3 bases from V and 0 bases from J, leaving 6 bases between. The CDR3 nucleotides are TGCAGCGTTGAGCGGGGCTCCTACAATGAGCAGTTCTTC. Translating gives CSVERGSYNEQFF.

The rearrangement links TRBV30 to TRBJ2-3; TRBD1 aligns across 7 bases. Germline V gene lookup returns CDR1 GTSNPN and CDR2 SVGIG (reference sequence). Trimming took 5 bases from V and 0 from J; bases not matched to a gene: 2. The CDR3 sequence is 13 residues long. CDR3 in amino acids: CAWDRVSTDTQYF. The DNA for the CDR3 is TGTGCCTGGGACAGGGTTAGCACAGATACGCAGTATTTT.

This chain joins TRBV18 and TRBJ1-1; no definite D call. Deletions cut 3 bases from V and 0 bases from J, with 14 bases between. CDR3 length: 16 residues. Germline values: CDR1 KGHSH, CDR2 LQKENI. The CDR3 nucleotides read TGTGCCAGCTCACCGCTAAGCGGTCAGGTGAACACTGAAGCTTTCTTT. Translation: CASSPLSGQVNTEAFF.

The sample holds a few counts of this clone. The rearrangement links TRBV3-1 (or the pseudogene TRBV3-2) to TRBJ2-1; a possible D gene is TRBD2 (5 bases). The CDR3 runs 14 residues. CDR1 is LGHDT, CDR2 YNNKEL, per germline (reference sequence). V shed 3 bases and J shed 7 bases, with 13 bases lying between them. CDR3 sequence: CASSHGDRWNEQFF. In DNA, the CDR3 is TGTGCCAGCAGCCACGGGGATAGGTGGAATGAGCAGTTCTTC.

This chain links TRBV30 with TRBJ2-3; 7 nucleotides line up with TRBD1. The CDR3 sequence is 13 residues long. Germline V gene sequence: CDR1 GTSNPN, CDR2 SVGIG (reference sequence). The V and J ends lost 6 bases and 0 bases, in that order; junction bases with no gene match: 3. The CDR3 region is CACDRASTDTQYF. The CDR3, as DNA: TGTGCCTGCGACAGGGCTAGCACAGATACGCAGTATTTT.

In its sample, this clone was seen a few times. The chain uses TRBV7-9 and TRBJ1-2, with D uncertain. Germline CDR1 reads SEHNR; CDR2 reads FQNEAQ (reference sequence). Trimming stripped 1 base from V and 5 bases from J, with 14 bases between. CDR3 length: 15 residues. CDR3 amino acids: CASSLGEVRIYGYTF. CDR3 DNA: TGTGCCAGCAGCTTAGGGGAGGTCAGAATATATGGCTACACCTTC.

The chain employs TRBV20-1 and TRBJ1-4; 7 bases align to TRBD1. Trimming removed 3 bases from V and 6 bases from J; junction bases left unmatched: 7. The CDR3 extends over 14 amino acids. CDR1 DFQATT and CDR2 SNEGSKA come from the germline V gene (reference sequence). In nucleotides, the CDR3 is TGCAGTGCTAGTACGAGGGGGCGCGATGAAAAACTGTTTTTT. Its protein is CSASTRGRDEKLFF.

The V gene is TRBV6-5, the J gene TRBJ1-4, with TRBD1 matching 7 bases. Germline trimming cut 10 bases from V and 5 bases from J; bases unmatched to any gene: 7. Germline-derived CDR1 and CDR2 are MNHEY and SVGAGI. The CDR3 consists of 13 residues. The CDR3 spells CATRTGENEKLFF. DNA of the CDR3: TGTGCCACCAGGACAGGCGAAAATGAAAAACTGTTTTTT.

The J gene is TRBJ2-3, the V gene TRBV4-1; the match to TRBD2 covers 12 bases. The trim removed 3 bases at V and 0 bases at J, leaving 7 bases unmatched. The CDR3 has 18 amino acids. The germline gives CDR1 MGHRA, CDR2 YSYEKL. CDR3 sequence reads: CASSQTSGGAPSTDTQYF. The CDR3, as DNA: TGCGCCAGCAGCCAGACTAGCGGGGGAGCCCCTAGCACAGATACGCAGTATTTT.

The genes are TRBV7-9 and TRBJ1-2; TRBD1 matches 7 bases. The CDR3 contains 16 residues. With 4 bases clipped from V and 4 bases from J, the junction kept 12 bases outside the gene matches. Germline CDR1 reads SEHNR; CDR2 reads FQNEAQ (reference sequence). The chain's CDR3 is CASSSATGPGGYGYTF. The CDR3 region has the DNA TGTGCCAGCAGCTCTGCAACGGGGCCAGGGGGCTATGGCTACACCTTC.